The 22 T cell receptor beta chains below come from one sample, sequenced in a study of blood T cell repertoires in COVID-19. Method: immunoSEQ multiplex PCR; TCRdb's copy keeps in-frame clones and lacks some. Of approximately 150,000 clones listed, over 80% were seen once; the top ten hold over 5%. Material for sequencing was PBMCs or T cells enriched from blood (not recorded which). The receptors were gathered from a man in his sixties or seventies who had been exposed to COVID-19.

This clone appeared a single time. V is TRBV7-2 and J is TRBJ1-1, with 8 positions matching TRBD1. The CDR3 contains 14 residues. Losses at the gene ends were 5 bases for V and 5 bases for J; bases not matched to a gene: 7. Germline CDR1 is SGHTA and CDR2 is FQGNSA. Here the CDR3 DNA reads TGTGCCAGCAGCACCAGACAGGGGCGAACTGAAGCTTTCTTT. This encodes CASSTRQGRTEAFF.

V and J are TRBV10-2 and TRBJ2-3; TRBD2 agrees at 7 bases. The CDR3 has 15 amino acids. From germline, CDR1 is WSHSY and CDR2 SAAADI. Trimming took 4 bases from V and 2 from J; bases not matched to a gene: 6. The CDR3 nucleotides are TGCGCCAGCAGTGGGGCTAGCGGAATCACAGATACGCAGTATTTT. This codes for CASSGASGITDTQYF.

The rearrangement links TRBV5-4 to TRBJ2-5; TRBD2 aligns across 12 bases. The J segment lost 2 bases and the V segment lost 4 bases, leaving 3 bases of the junction unmatched. The V gene's germline CDR1 is SGHNT and CDR2 YYREEE (reference sequence). This CDR3 has 15 residues. The CDR3 sequence is CASSTSGGLQETQYF. The CDR3 nucleotides read TGTGCCAGCAGCACTAGCGGGGGGCTTCAAGAGACCCAGTACTTC. Combining the CDR3 with reference TRBV5-4 and TRBJ2-5 gives the whole variable domain ETGVTQSPTHLIKTRGQQVTLRCSSQSGHNTVSWYQQALGQGPQFIFQYYREEENGRGNFPPRFSGLQFPNYSSELNVNALELDDSALYLCASSTSGGLQETQYFGPGTRLLVL.

The CDR3 here is CASLPHGEADYGYTF. The CDR3 nucleotides read TGTGCCAGCCTCCCTCACGGGGAGGCGGACTATGGCTACACCTTC. This chain links TRBV25-1 with TRBJ1-2; no definite D call. The CDR3 is 15 residues long. V dropped 8 bases and J dropped 3 bases, with 19 bases sitting between them. Germline V lookup: CDR1 MGHDK, CDR2 SYGVNS.

This clone came up a few times. This chain uses TRBV19 with TRBJ1-1; a weak D match, TRBD1 (5 bases). V lost 2 bases to trimming and J lost 4 bases, with 11 bases between them. Germline CDR1 and CDR2: LNHDA and SQIVND (reference sequence). The CDR3 is 14 residues long. The CDR3: CASSIQGWGTEAFF. CDR3 sequence (DNA): TGTGCCAGTAGTATACAGGGCTGGGGCACTGAAGCTTTCTTT.

This sequence joins TRBV2 and TRBJ1-6, with a possible D match to TRBD1 (6 bases). Germline V gene data show CDR1 as SNHLY and CDR2 as FYNNEI. The CDR3 loop spans 14 amino acids. V lost 3 bases to trimming and J lost 11 bases, with 14 bases between them. CDR3 in amino acids: CASSDGGAVTPLHF. The CDR3 bases are TGTGCCAGCAGTGATGGGGGGGCGGTTACACCCCTCCACTTT.

This clone turned up a few times. The V gene is TRBV27, the J gene TRBJ1-1, with TRBD1 as a possible D gene (5 bases). V lost 3 bases and J lost 3, with 11 bases in between. The length of the CDR3 is 14 residues. Germline assignment: CDR1 MNHEY and CDR2 SMNVEV (reference sequence). Written as DNA, the CDR3 is TGTGCCAGCAGTTTCGGAGGGACGGACACTGAAGCTTTCTTT. Translation gives CASSFGGTDTEAFF.

This clone was seen just once. The chain combines TRBV6-1 with TRBJ1-1; D unresolved. The CDR3 covers 14 residues. V dropped 1 base and J dropped 5 bases, with 11 bases sitting between them. The germline V gene encodes CDR1 MNHNS and CDR2 SASEGT. The CDR3 nucleotides read TGTGCCAGCAGTGAAGGCAACTTACGGACTGAAGCTTTCTTT. Its protein is CASSEGNLRTEAFF.

The rearrangement links TRBV5-4 to TRBJ2-7; maybe TRBD1 (6 bases). CDR3 length equals 14 residues. Trimming removed 1 base from V and 5 bases from J, with 13 bases in between. CDR1 SGHNT and CDR2 YYREEE come from the germline V gene (reference sequence). CDR3 region: CASSLTGPRDEQYF. DNA of the CDR3: TGTGCCAGCAGCTTGACAGGGCCCAGGGACGAGCAGTACTTC.

The rearrangement uses TRBV10-3 and TRBJ2-3, with TRBD2 matching over 13 bases. This CDR3 comprises 15 residues. V lost 6 bases and J lost 6; bases outside the gene matches: 6. Germline CDR1 and CDR2: ENHRY and SYGVKD. CDR3 DNA: TGTGCCATCAGGCCTGCACTAGCGGGAGGGGATACGCAGTATTTT. Protein product: CAIRPALAGGDTQYF.

This clone was observed a handful of times. The V and J genes are TRBV4-1 and TRBJ2-2; D ambiguous. CDR1 MGHRA and CDR2 YSYEKL come from the germline V gene. V was clipped by 4 bases and J by 2 bases, with 14 bases between them. This CDR3 comprises 16 residues. Here the CDR3 DNA reads TGCGCCAGCAGCCCCCAGAAGCAGGTTAACACCGGGGAGCTGTTTTTT. Its translation is CASSPQKQVNTGELFF.

The V and J genes are TRBV5-4 and TRBJ2-1, with D maybe TRBD1 (5 bases). Germline values: CDR1 SGHNT, CDR2 YYREEE (reference sequence). The V and J ends lost 4 bases and 6 bases respectively, with 17 bases between them. The CDR3 totals 15 residues. The CDR3 sequence is CASSPPWVGLNEQFF. CDR3 DNA sequence: TGTGCCAGCAGCCCCCCTTGGGTGGGGCTCAATGAGCAGTTCTTC. The full variable domain, with the rest looked up from reference TRBV5-4 and TRBJ2-1, is ETGVTQSPTHLIKTRGQQVTLRCSSQSGHNTVSWYQQALGQGPQFIFQYYREEENGRGNFPPRFSGLQFPNYSSELNVNALELDDSALYLCASSPPWVGLNEQFFGPGTRLTVL.

This rearrangement joins TRBV11-2 to TRBJ2-7; D unresolved. This CDR3 spans 14 amino acids. Germline V lookup: CDR1 SGHAT, CDR2 FQNNGV. V was shortened by 2 bases and J by 0 bases, with 8 bases between the two germline ends. The CDR3 DNA follows: TGTGCCAGCAGCTTAAGTCCCGGCTCCTACGAGCAGTACTTC. Residues: CASSLSPGSYEQYF.

The genes are TRBV5-1 and TRBJ1-1; D possibly corresponds to TRBD1 (5 bases). Per the germline V gene, CDR1 is SGHRS and CDR2 is YFSETQ. The CDR3 length is 15 residues. Trimming took off 4 bases at V and 5 bases at J, with 18 bases between the two ends. The CDR3 sequence is CASSPGGVGGTEAFF. CDR3 sequence (DNA): TGCGCCAGCAGCCCCGGGGGGGTAGGCGGGACTGAAGCTTTCTTT. Full variable domain (outside the CDR3, taken from reference TRBV5-1 and TRBJ1-1): KAGVTQTPRYLIKTRGQQVTLSCSPISGHRSVSWYQQTPGQGLQFLFEYFSETQRNKGNFPGRFSGRQFSNSRSEMNVSTLELGDSALYLCASSPGGVGGTEAFFGQGTRLTVV.

The V and J genes are TRBV19 and TRBJ2-6; the match to TRBD1 covers 10 bases. Germline V gene data show CDR1 as LNHDA and CDR2 as SQIVND (reference sequence). The CDR3 contains 15 residues. CDR3: CASRQGASGANVLTF. CDR3 coding DNA: TGTGCGTCGAGACAGGGGGCGTCAGGGGCCAACGTCCTGACTTTC.

J is TRBJ1-1 and V is TRBV18, with no clear D. This CDR3 has 12 residues. Trimming cost V 6 bases and J 10 bases, with 15 bases left between them. Germline V gene sequence: CDR1 KGHSH, CDR2 LQKENI. The CDR3 here is CASSPPERGAFF. CDR3 in DNA: TGTGCCAGCTCTCCTCCGGAACGCGGAGCTTTCTTT.

The rearrangement joins TRBV19 to TRBJ1-2; a weak D match, TRBD1 (5 bases). Germline V lookup: CDR1 LNHDA, CDR2 SQIVND (reference sequence). This CDR3 region has 14 residues. The V end was cut by 5 bases, the J end by 6 bases, with 16 bases between. The CDR3 DNA sequence: TGTGCCAGTAGTCTCGACAGATTTGTCAATGGCTACACCTTC. Translating it yields CASSLDRFVNGYTF.

The rearrangement joins TRBV6-5 to TRBJ2-7, with TRBD1 matching 8 bases. V trimming: 5 bases; J trimming: 6 bases; junction bases outside the gene matches: 6. The CDR3 consists of 13 residues. In germline, CDR1 is MNHEY, CDR2 SVGAGI. Here the CDR3 reads CASSQSRGLEQYF. The CDR3 DNA follows: TGTGCCAGCAGTCAAAGCAGGGGGCTCGAGCAGTACTTC.

The chain has TRBV5-5 and TRBJ1-1; D gene uncertain. The CDR3 runs to 15 residues. The V gene lost 4 bases and the J gene lost 2 bases, with 15 bases spanning the gap. Germline CDR1 reads SGHKS; CDR2 reads YYEKEE (reference sequence). This chain's CDR3 is CASSPILTVNTEAFF. CDR3 in DNA: TGTGCCAGCAGCCCAATTTTAACAGTTAACACTGAAGCTTTCTTT.

J is TRBJ1-4 and V is TRBV3-1 (or the pseudogene TRBV3-2); TRBD1 matches 7 bases. Germline CDR1 and CDR2: LGHDT and YNNKEL (reference sequence). CDR3 length equals 15 residues. Unmatched junction bases numbered 3, after V lost 4 bases and J lost 1 base. For the CDR3, the DNA is TGTGCCAGCAGCCTGGGGACAGAAACTAATGAAAAACTGTTTTTT. Encoded protein: CASSLGTETNEKLFF.

This sequence joins TRBV19 and TRBJ1-1, with 8 bases matching TRBD1. The junction had 14 bases not matched to a gene; V was cut back by 5 bases and J by 6 bases. This CDR3 is built from 16 residues. CDR1 and CDR2 (germline): LNHDA, SQIVND (reference sequence). The CDR3 loop is CASSSSYRGMRAEAFF. DNA for the CDR3: TGTGCCAGTAGTTCCTCCTACAGGGGGATGAGGGCTGAAGCTTTCTTT. The full variable domain, completed using reference TRBV19 and TRBJ1-1, is DGGITQSPKYLFRKEGQNVTLSCEQNLNHDAMYWYRQDPGQGLRLIYYSQIVNDFQKGDIAEGYSVSREKKESFPLTVTSAQKNPTAFYLCASSSSYRGMRAEAFFGQGTRLTVV.

CDR3 protein: CASSPDRGDNEKLFF. Here the CDR3 DNA reads TGTGCCAGCAGCCCGGACAGGGGGGATAATGAAAAACTGTTTTTT. The chain recombines TRBV13 with TRBJ1-4; TRBD1 aligns across 10 bases. Germline lookup yields CDR1 PRHDT and CDR2 FYEKMQ (reference sequence). The CDR3 is 15 amino acids. The ends lost 5 bases at V and 4 bases at J; junction bases unmatched: 4.